This T cell receptor (beta chain) emerged from a study of PD-1 blockade in mismatch repair-deficient tumors. The study, taken as a whole, reports: After pembrolizumab, tumor-resident clones rose rapidly, then generally contracted before radiologic responses.

Looked up from germline, CDR1 is SGHRS and CDR2 is YFSETQ. The V segment lost 7 bases and the J segment 5 bases; nucleotides outside the gene matches: 12. The CDR3 consists of 16 residues. Worth noting for this clone: Its antigen remains unknown.

TCRs were sequenced from three patients responding to pembrolizumab. The method was immunoSEQ multiplex PCR; TCRdb's version includes in-frame clones alone and lacks a portion of them. The sample lists tens of thousands of clones; 65% to 85% were seen once. This chain connects TRBV5-1 to TRBJ2-5; TRBD2 matches at 12 bases. The origin of this receptor is an adult with mismatch repair-deficient cancer. The sequenced sample was PBMCs, obtained around 6 weeks after starting pembrolizumab. As DNA, the CDR3 is TGCGCCAGCTTCCAAGTTGGACTAGCGGGAAAGGAGACCCAGTACTTC. Translation: CASFQVGLAGKETQYF.